The 17 T cell receptor beta chains below come from one sample, sequenced in a study of blood T cell repertoires in COVID-19. Measured with immunoSEQ multiplex PCR; TCRdb has only the in-frame clones, and not every one. Seen here are about 80,000 clones, roughly 88% observed once, and the top ten hold just under 7.5%. The material sequenced was peripheral blood. The source is a man aged 70-80 years with acute or convalescent COVID-19.

The chain couples TRBV30 to TRBJ1-2; D is undetermined. V lost 0 bases to trimming and J lost 6 bases, with 14 bases between them. The CDR3 is made up of 14 amino acids. Germline assignment: CDR1 GTSNPN and CDR2 SVGIG (reference sequence). CDR3 in amino acids: CAWSVGYGEDGYTF. The CDR3, as DNA: TGTGCCTGGAGTGTAGGATACGGGGAGGATGGCTACACCTTC.

This sequence joins TRBV28 and TRBJ1-2; D is unresolved. Germline CDR1 reads MDHEN; CDR2 reads SYDVKM. This CDR3 region has 13 residues. V was trimmed by 3 bases and J by 0 bases, leaving 5 bases between them. The CDR3 here is CASSLRANYGYTF. The CDR3 nucleotides read TGTGCCAGCAGTTTGCGCGCTAACTATGGCTACACCTTC.

The chain uses TRBV15 and TRBJ1-5; TRBD1 agrees at 7 bases. The ends lost 0 bases at V and 2 bases at J; junction bases unmatched: 4. Germline-derived CDR1 and CDR2 are LNHNV and YYDKDF (reference sequence). The CDR3 covers 16 residues. CDR3 residues: CATSRDQQGGNQPQHF. CDR3 in DNA: TGTGCCACCAGCAGAGATCAGCAGGGGGGCAATCAGCCCCAGCATTTT.

The chain has TRBV28 and TRBJ2-7, with TRBD1 matching over 10 bases. The junction had 7 bases not matched to a gene; V was cut back by 5 bases and J by 3 bases. This CDR3 has 15 amino acids. Germline lookup yields CDR1 MDHEN and CDR2 SYDVKM. The CDR3 region is CASSTAGTGVYEQYF. For the CDR3, the DNA is TGTGCCAGCAGTACCGCCGGGACAGGGGTCTACGAGCAGTACTTC.

The chain joins TRBV5-6 to TRBJ1-5, with 7 bases that match TRBD1. Germline CDR1 and CDR2: SGHDT and YYEEEE. V dropped 0 bases and J dropped 4; count of bases not matched to a gene: 4. The CDR3 is made up of 15 amino acids. The DNA for the CDR3 is TGTGCCAGCAGCTTGGCCGGGACAGTAAATCAGCCCCAGCATTTT. Encoded protein: CASSLAGTVNQPQHF.

The chain combines TRBV20-1 with TRBJ2-5; unclear D gene. Trimming removed 3 bases at V and 3 bases at J, with 11 bases between. Germline V gene lookup returns CDR1 DFQATT and CDR2 SNEGSKA (reference sequence). The CDR3 sequence is 13 residues long. The CDR3 here is CSASSTVKETQYF. CDR3 bases: TGCAGTGCTAGTTCCACGGTAAAAGAGACCCAGTACTTC.

This clone was found once. The chain recombines TRBV20-1 with TRBJ1-1; D call uncertain. The CDR3 is made up of 16 amino acids. V was trimmed by 3 bases and J by 0 bases, leaving 17 bases between them. Germline V gene sequence: CDR1 DFQATT, CDR2 SNEGSKA (reference sequence). The CDR3 region has the DNA TGCAGTGCTAGTCCACAGTTATTGATTCTGAACACTGAAGCTTTCTTT. As protein: CSASPQLLILNTEAFF.

V gene TRBV5-4 combines with J gene TRBJ2-3; 10 bases match TRBD2. CDR1 and CDR2 (germline): SGHNT, YYREEE (reference sequence). V was pared by 1 base and J by 2 bases, with 4 bases of the junction left unmatched. This CDR3 is 16 amino acids long. CDR3 sequence reads: CASSLLAGALTDTQYF. The CDR3 DNA sequence: TGTGCCAGCAGCTTGCTAGCGGGAGCTCTCACAGATACGCAGTATTTT.

The V call is TRBV29-1, the J call TRBJ1-5; D ambiguous. Trimming shortened V by 4 bases and J by 7 bases, and 11 bases separated the two germline ends. Germline CDR1 and CDR2: SQVTM and ANQGSEA. The CDR3 is made up of 12 amino acids. The CDR3 sequence: CSVGEGGQPQHF. Written as DNA, the CDR3 is TGCAGCGTTGGGGAGGGTGGCCAGCCCCAGCATTTT.

This sequence joins TRBV24-1 and TRBJ2-3; D might be TRBD2 (6 bases). CDR1 is KGHDR, CDR2 SFDVKD, per germline. V lost 0 bases and J 1 base, leaving 10 bases between the germline ends. This CDR3 is built from 16 residues. The CDR3 is CATSDLPGGGTDTQYF. The DNA of the CDR3 is TGTGCCACCAGTGATTTGCCCGGGGGAGGCACAGATACGCAGTATTTT.

The chain couples TRBV5-1 to TRBJ1-2, with D possibly matching TRBD1 (5 bases). This CDR3 has 14 residues. V lost 4 bases and J lost 4, with 14 bases in between. Germline V gene sequence: CDR1 SGHRS, CDR2 YFSETQ. The CDR3 bases are TGCGCCAGCAGCATAGATACAGGATTCTATGGCTACACCTTC. Protein product: CASSIDTGFYGYTF.

The rearrangement joins TRBV10-2 to TRBJ2-7, with 9 nucleotides matching TRBD1. The CDR3 sequence is 14 residues long. The junction had 8 bases not matched to a gene; V was cut back by 3 bases and J by 8 bases. Per germline, CDR1 WSHSY and CDR2 SAAADI. CDR3 sequence reads: CASSEQGASGQQYF. The DNA for the CDR3 is TGCGCCAGCAGTGAACAGGGGGCGTCGGGCCAGCAGTACTTC.

V gene TRBV10-3 combines with J gene TRBJ1-2, with D possibly TRBD1 on 6 matching bases. In germline, CDR1 is ENHRY, CDR2 SYGVKD. The CDR3 is made up of 14 amino acids. Trimming left V 6 bases short and J 0 bases short, with 11 bases between. The CDR3 region has the DNA TGTGCCATCAGAACAGGGAATACTAACTATGGCTACACCTTC. This codes for CAIRTGNTNYGYTF.

This clone was observed a handful of times. The chain carries TRBV9 and TRBJ1-4; D is undetermined. The CDR3 is 14 residues long. Germline values: CDR1 SGDLS, CDR2 YYNGEE. Trimming removed 4 bases from V and 7 bases from J, with 14 bases in between. The CDR3 loop reads CASSIAARGEKLFF. The CDR3 bases are TGTGCCAGCAGCATCGCGGCAAGAGGTGAAAAACTGTTTTTT. Filled out from reference TRBV9 and TRBJ1-4, the complete variable domain reads DSGVTQTPKHLITATGQRVTLRCSPRSGDLSVYWYQQSLDQGLQFLIQYYNGEERAKGNILERFSAQQFPDLHSELNLSSLELGDSALYFCASSIAARGEKLFFGSGTQLSVL.

This chain joins TRBV3-1 (or the pseudogene TRBV3-2) and TRBJ2-1; TRBD2 agrees at 8 bases. Germline V lookup: CDR1 LGHDT, CDR2 YNNKEL (reference sequence). This CDR3 is built from 14 residues. The junction had 4 bases not matched to a gene; V was cut back by 0 bases and J by 9 bases. The CDR3 loop is CASSQERGVGEQFF. The CDR3 coding sequence is TGTGCCAGCAGCCAAGAGCGGGGGGTGGGTGAGCAGTTCTTC.

V and J are TRBV5-4 and TRBJ2-3; D not certain. CDR3 size: 13 residues. Germline assignment: CDR1 SGHNT and CDR2 YYREEE (reference sequence). V lost 8 bases to trimming and J lost 4 bases, with 14 bases between them. CDR3 amino acids: CASSYGRADTQYF. The CDR3 DNA follows: TGTGCCAGTTCGTATGGGCGCGCAGATACGCAGTATTTT.

The chain links TRBV19 to TRBJ1-1; no firm D call. This CDR3 contains 14 residues. In germline, CDR1 is LNHDA, CDR2 SQIVND (reference sequence). V was shortened by 5 bases and J by 0 bases, with 10 bases between the two germline ends. The CDR3 sequence is CASSQNPVNTEAFF. The DNA of the CDR3 is TGTGCCAGTAGTCAAAATCCGGTGAACACTGAAGCTTTCTTT.